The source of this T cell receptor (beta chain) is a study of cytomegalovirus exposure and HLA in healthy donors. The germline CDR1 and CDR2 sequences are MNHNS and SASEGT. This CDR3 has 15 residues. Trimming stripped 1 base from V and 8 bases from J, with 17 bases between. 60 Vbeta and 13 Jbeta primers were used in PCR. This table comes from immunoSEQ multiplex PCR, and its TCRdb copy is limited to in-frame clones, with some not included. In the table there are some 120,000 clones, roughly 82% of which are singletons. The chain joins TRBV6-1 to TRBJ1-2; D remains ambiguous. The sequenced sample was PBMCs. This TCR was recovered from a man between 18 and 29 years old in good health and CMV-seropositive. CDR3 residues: CASSEGGGGPGGYTF. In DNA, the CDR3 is TGTGCCAGCAGTGAAGGGGGAGGAGGTCCCGGCGGCTACACCTTC.